The 7 T cell receptor beta chains in this list originate from one sample, sequenced in a study of cytomegalovirus exposure and HLA in healthy donors. PCR employed 60 Vbeta and 13 Jbeta primers. The table came from immunoSEQ multiplex PCR; TCRdb's copy has only in-frame clones and leaves some out. The sample gives 150,000 to 200,000 clones, about 85% of which show up once; around 1.6% is in the top ten. Sequences were obtained from PBMCs. These TCRs come from a woman aged 45 to 65 in good health and CMV-seronegative.

This clone was observed a handful of times. This chain links TRBV28 with TRBJ2-7, with 11 bases that match TRBD2. Germline assignment: CDR1 MDHEN and CDR2 SYDVKM. After removal of 6 bases from V and 4 bases from J, the junction contained 8 bases not matched to a gene. CDR3 length: 15 amino acids. The CDR3 DNA is TGTGCCAGCAGCGGTAGCGGGAGGGCCCTTTACGAGCAGTACTTC. This gives the protein CASSGSGRALYEQYF.

V usage is TRBV4-3 and J usage is TRBJ1-5, with a possible D match to TRBD1 (6 bases). The CDR3 extends over 16 amino acids. The V gene's germline CDR1 is LGHNA and CDR2 YSLEER. V shed 0 bases and J shed 0 bases, with 9 bases lying between them. The DNA of the CDR3 is TGCGCCAGCAGCCAAGATTGGACAGATAGCAATCAGCCCCAGCATTTT. This encodes CASSQDWTDSNQPQHF.

The chain joins TRBV7-3 to TRBJ2-1; D might be TRBD2 (6 bases). The CDR3 consists of 16 residues. Trimming removed 5 bases at V and 7 bases at J, with 21 bases between. Germline V CDR1 and CDR2: SGHTA, FQGTGA. CDR3 DNA sequence: TGTGCCAGCAGCCCCCGTGGAGGGATGGGTCATAATGAGCAGTTCTTC. It specifies CASSPRGGMGHNEQFF.

This CDR3 is CASSLVSIRDYRTGELFF. In DNA form, the CDR3 reads TGTGCCAGCAGCTTAGTTAGTATCCGGGACTACCGAACCGGGGAGCTGTTTTTT. This chain links TRBV11-2 with TRBJ2-2; 7 positions match TRBD2. V lost 1 base, J lost 5 bases, and 13 bases stayed unmatched. The CDR3 contains 18 residues. Germline CDR1 SGHAT, CDR2 FQNNGV.

In this sample, this clone turned up once. V and J are TRBV5-4 and TRBJ2-1; TRBD2 aligns across 11 bases. The CDR3 is 16 residues long. Germline assignment: CDR1 SGHNT and CDR2 YYREEE (reference sequence). After removal of 1 base from V and 7 bases from J, the junction contained 7 bases not matched to a gene. This CDR3 is CASSLTKGLAANEQFF. CDR3 DNA sequence: TGTGCCAGCAGCTTGACTAAGGGACTAGCGGCAAATGAGCAGTTCTTC.

This sequence joins TRBV30 and TRBJ1-3, with unresolved D. The germline gives CDR1 GTSNPN, CDR2 SVGIG (reference sequence). This CDR3 has 12 residues. V was clipped by 3 bases and J by 3 bases, with 6 bases between them. DNA of the CDR3: TGTGCCTGGAGCGTTAATGGAAACACCATATATTTT. As protein: CAWSVNGNTIYF.

J is TRBJ2-5 and V is TRBV15, with 7 nucleotides matching TRBD1. The V gene's germline CDR1 is LNHNV and CDR2 YYDKDF (reference sequence). There are 12 residues in the CDR3. V lost 8 bases, J lost 5 bases, and 5 bases stayed unmatched. The CDR3 coding sequence is TGTGCCACCGGAGAGGGGGCTGAGACCCAGTACTTC. Its translation is CATGEGAETQYF.